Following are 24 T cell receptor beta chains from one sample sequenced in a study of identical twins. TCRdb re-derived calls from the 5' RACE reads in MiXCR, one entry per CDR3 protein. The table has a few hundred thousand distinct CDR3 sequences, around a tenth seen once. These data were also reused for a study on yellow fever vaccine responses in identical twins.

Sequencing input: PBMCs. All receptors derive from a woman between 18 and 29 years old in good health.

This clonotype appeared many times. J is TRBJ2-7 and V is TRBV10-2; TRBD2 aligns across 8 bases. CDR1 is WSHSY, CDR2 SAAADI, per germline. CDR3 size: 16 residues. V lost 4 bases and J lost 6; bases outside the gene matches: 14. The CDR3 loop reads CASSGQGTRVSGEQYF. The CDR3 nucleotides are TGCGCCAGCAGTGGCCAGGGGACTAGGGTATCGGGCGAGCAGTACTTC.

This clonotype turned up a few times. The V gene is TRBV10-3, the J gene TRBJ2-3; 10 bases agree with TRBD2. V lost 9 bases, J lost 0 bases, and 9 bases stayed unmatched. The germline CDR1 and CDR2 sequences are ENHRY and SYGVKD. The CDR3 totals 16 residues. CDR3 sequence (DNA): TGTGCCATACTAGCGGGGCTCACGTTTAGCACAGATACGCAGTATTTT. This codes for CAILAGLTFSTDTQYF.

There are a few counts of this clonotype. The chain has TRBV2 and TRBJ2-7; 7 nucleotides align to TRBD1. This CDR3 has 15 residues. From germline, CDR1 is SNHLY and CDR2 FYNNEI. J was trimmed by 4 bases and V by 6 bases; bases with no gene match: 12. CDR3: CASSLDREPEYEQYF. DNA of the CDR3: TGTGCCAGCAGCCTCGACAGGGAGCCGGAGTACGAGCAGTACTTC.

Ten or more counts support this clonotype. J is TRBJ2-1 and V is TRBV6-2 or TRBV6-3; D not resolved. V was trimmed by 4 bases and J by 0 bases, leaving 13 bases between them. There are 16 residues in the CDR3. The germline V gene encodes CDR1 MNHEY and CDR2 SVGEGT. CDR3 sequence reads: CASSSRLVSSYNEQFF. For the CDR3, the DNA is TGTGCCAGCAGTTCCCGACTCGTTAGCTCCTACAATGAGCAGTTCTTC.

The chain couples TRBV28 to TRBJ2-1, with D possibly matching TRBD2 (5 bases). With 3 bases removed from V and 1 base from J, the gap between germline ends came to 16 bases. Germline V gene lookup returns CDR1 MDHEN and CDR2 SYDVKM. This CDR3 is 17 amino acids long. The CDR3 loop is CASSFLGVRASYNEQFF. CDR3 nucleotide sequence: TGTGCCAGCAGTTTCCTCGGGGTCCGGGCGTCCTACAATGAGCAGTTCTTC. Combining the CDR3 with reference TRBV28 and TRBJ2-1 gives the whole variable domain DVKVTQSSRYLVKRTGEKVFLECVQDMDHENMFWYRQDPGLGLRLIYFSYDVKMKEKGDIPEGYSVSREKKERFSLILESASTNQTSMYLCASSFLGVRASYNEQFFGPGTRLTVL.

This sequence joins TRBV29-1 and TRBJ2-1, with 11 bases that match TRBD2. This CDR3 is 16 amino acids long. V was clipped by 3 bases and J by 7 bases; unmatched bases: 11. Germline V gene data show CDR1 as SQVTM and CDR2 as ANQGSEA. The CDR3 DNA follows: TGCAGCGTTGATAGCGGGGGGGCCAAATTCGGAAATGAGCAGTTCTTC. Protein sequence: CSVDSGGAKFGNEQFF.

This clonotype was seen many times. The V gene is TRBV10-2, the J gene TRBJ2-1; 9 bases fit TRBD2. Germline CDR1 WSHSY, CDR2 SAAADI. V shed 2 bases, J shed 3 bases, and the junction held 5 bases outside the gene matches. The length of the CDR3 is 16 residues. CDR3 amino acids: CASSEGLAGYYNEQFF. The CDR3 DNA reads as TGCGCCAGCAGTGAGGGGCTAGCGGGGTACTACAATGAGCAGTTCTTC.

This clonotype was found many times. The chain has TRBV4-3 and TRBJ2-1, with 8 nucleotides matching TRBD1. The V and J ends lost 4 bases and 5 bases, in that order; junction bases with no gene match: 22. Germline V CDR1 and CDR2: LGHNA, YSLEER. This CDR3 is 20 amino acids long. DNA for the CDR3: TGCGCCAGCAGCCCATGGGTCTTCAGACAGGGGACCCGAGAAAACAATGAGCAGTTCTTC. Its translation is CASSPWVFRQGTRENNEQFF.

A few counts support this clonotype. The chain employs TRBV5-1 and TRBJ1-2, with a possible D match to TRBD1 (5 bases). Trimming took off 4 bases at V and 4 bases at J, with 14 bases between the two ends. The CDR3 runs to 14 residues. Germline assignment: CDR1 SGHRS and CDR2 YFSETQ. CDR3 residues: CASSQGGPIYGYTF. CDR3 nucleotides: TGCGCCAGCAGCCAGGGAGGGCCGATCTATGGCTACACCTTC.

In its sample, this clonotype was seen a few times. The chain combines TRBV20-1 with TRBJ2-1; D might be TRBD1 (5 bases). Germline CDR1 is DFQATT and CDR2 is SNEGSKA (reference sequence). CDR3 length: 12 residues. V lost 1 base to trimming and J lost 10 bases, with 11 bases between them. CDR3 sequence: CSARGQSGEQFF. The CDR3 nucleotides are TGCAGTGCTAGAGGACAGTCTGGAGAGCAGTTCTTC.

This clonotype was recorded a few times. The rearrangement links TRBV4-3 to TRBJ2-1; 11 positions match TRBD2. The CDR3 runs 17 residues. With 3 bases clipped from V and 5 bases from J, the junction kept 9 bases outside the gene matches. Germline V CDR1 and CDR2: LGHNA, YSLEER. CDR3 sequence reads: CASSHIAGLAVNNEQFF. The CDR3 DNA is TGCGCCAGCAGCCATATAGCGGGACTAGCGGTGAACAATGAGCAGTTCTTC.

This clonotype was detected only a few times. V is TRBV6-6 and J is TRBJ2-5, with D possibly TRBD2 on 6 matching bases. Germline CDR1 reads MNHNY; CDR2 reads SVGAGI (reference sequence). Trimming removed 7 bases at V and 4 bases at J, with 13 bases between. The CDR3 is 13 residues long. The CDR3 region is CASMGPRGETQYF. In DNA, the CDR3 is TGTGCCAGCATGGGACCGCGGGGAGAGACCCAGTACTTC.

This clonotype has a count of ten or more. CDR3 bases: TGTGCCAGCAGCCGGGGGCTAGCGGGAGAAAAATCCTACGAGCAGTACTTC. This gives the protein CASSRGLAGEKSYEQYF. This chain links TRBV7-8 with TRBJ2-7, with 10 bases identical to TRBD2. Germline-derived CDR1 and CDR2 are SGHVS and FQNEAQ. V shed 5 bases, J shed 1 base, and the junction held 11 bases outside the gene matches. The CDR3 length is 17 residues.

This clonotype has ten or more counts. Written as DNA, the CDR3 is TGTGCCAGCAGCTCCGGGACTAGCGGGGGAGTGGATACGCAGTATTTT. It specifies CASSSGTSGGVDTQYF. This chain joins TRBV7-9 and TRBJ2-3; 14 bases map to TRBD2. V trimming: 4 bases; J trimming: 6 bases; junction bases outside the gene matches: 6. The CDR3 is 16 amino acids. Germline loops: CDR1 SEHNR, CDR2 FQNEAQ (reference sequence). Full variable domain (rest looked up from reference TRBV7-9 and TRBJ2-3): DTGVSQNPRHKITKRGQNVTFRCDPISEHNRLYWYRQTLGQGPEFLTYFQNEAQLEKSRLLSDRFSAERPKGSFSTLEIQRTEQGDSAMYLCASSSGTSGGVDTQYFGPGTRLTVL.

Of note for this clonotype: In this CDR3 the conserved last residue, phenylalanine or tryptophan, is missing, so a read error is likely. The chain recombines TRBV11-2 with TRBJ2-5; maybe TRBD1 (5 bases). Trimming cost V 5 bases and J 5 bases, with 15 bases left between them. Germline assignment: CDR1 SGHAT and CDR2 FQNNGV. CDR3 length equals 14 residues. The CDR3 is CASSPRRDLETQYL. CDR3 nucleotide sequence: TGTGCCAGCAGCCCCCGCAGGGATTTGGAGACCCAGTACCTC.

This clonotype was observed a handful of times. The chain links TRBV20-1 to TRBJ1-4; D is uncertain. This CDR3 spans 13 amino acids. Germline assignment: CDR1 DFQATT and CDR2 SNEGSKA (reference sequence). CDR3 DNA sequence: TGCAGATGTAGAAGCCCGAGTAATGAAAAACTGTTTTTT. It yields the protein CRCRSPSNEKLFF.

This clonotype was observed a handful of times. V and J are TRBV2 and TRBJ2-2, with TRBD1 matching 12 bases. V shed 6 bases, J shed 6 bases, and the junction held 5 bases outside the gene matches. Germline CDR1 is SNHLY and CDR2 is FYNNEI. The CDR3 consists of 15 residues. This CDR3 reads CASRKGQGAAGELFF. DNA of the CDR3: TGTGCCAGCAGGAAGGGACAGGGGGCGGCCGGGGAGCTGTTTTTT.

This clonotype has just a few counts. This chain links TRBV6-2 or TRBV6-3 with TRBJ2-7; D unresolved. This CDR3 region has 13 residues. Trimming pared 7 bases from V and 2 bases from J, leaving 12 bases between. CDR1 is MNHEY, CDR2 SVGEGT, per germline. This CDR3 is CASTGTDAYEQYF. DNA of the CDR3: TGTGCCAGCACCGGAACAGATGCCTACGAGCAGTACTTC.

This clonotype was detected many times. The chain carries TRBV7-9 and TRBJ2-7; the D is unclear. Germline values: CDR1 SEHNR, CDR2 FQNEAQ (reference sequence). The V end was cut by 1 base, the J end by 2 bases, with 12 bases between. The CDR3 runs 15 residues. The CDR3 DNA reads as TGTGCCAGCAGCTTAGTTCTGGCAGGAGCCTACGAGCAGTACTTC. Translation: CASSLVLAGAYEQYF.

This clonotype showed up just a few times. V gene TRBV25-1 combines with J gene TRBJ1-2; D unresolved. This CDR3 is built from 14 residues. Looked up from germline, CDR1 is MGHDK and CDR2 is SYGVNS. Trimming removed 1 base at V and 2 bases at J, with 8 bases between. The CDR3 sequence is CASSEFGQNYGYTF. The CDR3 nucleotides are TGTGCCAGCAGTGAATTCGGCCAGAACTATGGCTACACCTTC.

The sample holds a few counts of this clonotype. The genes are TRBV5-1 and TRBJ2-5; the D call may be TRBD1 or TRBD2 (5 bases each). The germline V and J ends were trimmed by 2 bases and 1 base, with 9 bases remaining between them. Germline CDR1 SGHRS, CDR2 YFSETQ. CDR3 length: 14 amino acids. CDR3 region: CASSFGTAQETQYF. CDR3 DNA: TGCGCCAGCAGCTTCGGGACGGCCCAAGAGACCCAGTACTTC.

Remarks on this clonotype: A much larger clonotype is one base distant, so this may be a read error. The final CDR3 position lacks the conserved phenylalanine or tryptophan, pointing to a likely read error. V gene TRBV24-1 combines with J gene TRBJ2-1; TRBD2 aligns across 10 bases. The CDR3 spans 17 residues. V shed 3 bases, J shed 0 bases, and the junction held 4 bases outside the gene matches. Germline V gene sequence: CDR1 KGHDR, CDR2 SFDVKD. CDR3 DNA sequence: TGTGCCACCAGTGATCCGGGACTAGCGAGCTCCTACAATGAGCAGTTCTTA. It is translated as CATSDPGLASSYNEQFL.

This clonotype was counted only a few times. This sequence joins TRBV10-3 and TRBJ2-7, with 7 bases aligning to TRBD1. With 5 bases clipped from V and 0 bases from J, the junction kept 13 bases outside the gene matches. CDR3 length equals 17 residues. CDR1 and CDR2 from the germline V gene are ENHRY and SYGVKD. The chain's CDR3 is CAISPSEGQKSSYEQYF. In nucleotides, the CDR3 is TGTGCCATCAGTCCGAGTGAGGGACAGAAGAGCTCCTACGAGCAGTACTTC.

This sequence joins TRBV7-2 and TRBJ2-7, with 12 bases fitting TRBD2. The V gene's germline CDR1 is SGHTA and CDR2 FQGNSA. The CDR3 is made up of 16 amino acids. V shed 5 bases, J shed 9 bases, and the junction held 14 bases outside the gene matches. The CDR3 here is CASSRYGLAGPDGQYF. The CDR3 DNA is TGTGCCAGCAGCCGGTATGGACTAGCGGGACCTGATGGGCAGTACTTC.